The 5 T cell receptor beta chains below were found in one sample sequenced in a study of Tregs in tolerant kidney transplant recipients. Antigen specificity for these receptors is unknown. Using immunoSEQ multiplex PCR, the repertoire was profiled, and TCRdb retains in-frame clones only, with some absent. Of fewer than 45,000 clones listed, 95% to 96% are singletons. The sample taken for sequencing was Tregs from blood cultured with allogeneic cells. These receptors all come from a human donor in good health.

This clone is a singleton in its sample. The V gene is TRBV6-5, the J gene TRBJ1-2; TRBD1 aligns across 7 bases. The CDR3 length is 15 residues. Losses at the gene ends were 6 bases for V and 2 bases for J; bases not matched to a gene: 9. CDR1 MNHEY and CDR2 SVGAGI come from the germline V gene. The CDR3 here is CASRATGVANYGYTF. The CDR3 nucleotides are TGTGCCAGCAGGGCCACAGGGGTGGCCAACTATGGCTACACCTTC.

The chain links TRBV5-1 to TRBJ2-6; the D gene is possibly TRBD1 (5 bases). The CDR3 sequence is 18 residues long. In germline, CDR1 is SGHRS, CDR2 YFSETQ. Trimming pared 4 bases from V and 1 base from J, leaving 18 bases between. CDR3 sequence: CASSQFIGAGSGANVLTF. DNA for the CDR3: TGCGCCAGCAGCCAGTTCATTGGGGCAGGGTCTGGGGCCAACGTCCTGACTTTC.

The genes are TRBV10-1 and TRBJ1-4; 7 bases fit TRBD1. V lost 7 bases, J lost 5 bases, and 7 bases stayed unmatched. CDR3 length equals 14 residues. CDR1 and CDR2 (germline): WNHNN, SYGVQD (reference sequence). CDR3 coding DNA: TGCGCCAGCACTCCTACAGGGGAGAATGAAAAACTGTTTTTT. As protein: CASTPTGENEKLFF.

This clone was observed once. This rearrangement joins TRBV7-9 to TRBJ1-1; D gene ambiguous. Germline CDR1 reads SEHNR; CDR2 reads FQNEAQ (reference sequence). The CDR3 is 12 amino acids. V lost 2 bases and J lost 7, with 8 bases in between. The CDR3, as DNA: TGTGCCAGCAGCTTACAAGGGTTTGAAGCTTTCTTT. Translating it yields CASSLQGFEAFF.

The chain has TRBV5-1 and TRBJ2-7; no clear D. Germline values: CDR1 SGHRS, CDR2 YFSETQ. The ends were cut back, 2 bases at V and 5 bases at J, with 14 bases in the middle. CDR3 size: 14 residues. The CDR3 DNA sequence: TGCGCCAGCAGCTTAAAATTCGGAGAGGACGAGCAGTACTTC. As protein: CASSLKFGEDEQYF.